The 10 T cell receptor beta chains given below trace back to one sample, sequenced in a study of identical twins. From the 5' RACE reads, TCRdb called clonotypes with MiXCR, one entry per CDR3 protein. The table lists 1.5 million or so distinct CDR3 sequences, roughly a third of them singletons. The sequenced sample consisted of cord blood. The source of these receptors is a newborn girl in good health.

This clonotype was counted a few times. J is TRBJ2-3 and V is TRBV7-2; 10 bases fit TRBD2. Trimming removed 5 bases from V and 3 bases from J; junction bases left unmatched: 8. CDR3 length equals 16 residues. Germline-derived CDR1 and CDR2 are SGHTA and FQGNSA. The CDR3 coding sequence is TGTGCCAGCAGCCGATCGACTAGCGGGTTGACAGATACGCAGTATTTT. Amino acids: CASSRSTSGLTDTQYF.

This sequence joins TRBV6-1 and TRBJ2-7, with 10 bases identical to TRBD2. There are 15 residues in the CDR3. V lost 0 bases and J lost 2; bases outside the gene matches: 1. Germline-derived CDR1 and CDR2 are MNHNS and SASEGT. Written as DNA, the CDR3 is TGTGCCAGCAGTGAAGCGACTAGCGGGCCCTACGAGCAGTACTTC. Amino acid sequence: CASSEATSGPYEQYF.

Comments on this clonotype: Sequence at one end of the junction differs from germline and may be a read error. V gene TRBV10-3 combines with J gene TRBJ2-3; TRBD2 agrees at 8 bases. The CDR3 runs to 14 residues. Germline V lookup: CDR1 ENHRY, CDR2 SYGVKD. The CDR3 coding sequence is TGTGCCACCAGTCCGGGACTAGGTACAGATACGCAGTATTTT. Translation: CATSPGLGTDTQYF.

This clonotype showed up just a few times. The V and J genes are TRBV11-1 and TRBJ1-2; a possible D gene is TRBD1 (6 bases). This CDR3 contains 13 residues. Germline V gene lookup returns CDR1 SGHAT and CDR2 FQDESV (reference sequence). Trimming shortened V by 5 bases and J by 4 bases, and 11 bases separated the two germline ends. CDR3 protein: CASSGGHSYGYTF. The CDR3, as DNA: TGTGCCAGCAGCGGGGGACACAGCTATGGCTACACCTTC.

The chain couples TRBV13 to TRBJ2-1; possible D gene TRBD2, 5 bases. V gave up 4 bases and J gave up 0 bases, with 13 bases separating them. The CDR3 consists of 16 residues. Germline V CDR1 and CDR2: PRHDT, FYEKMQ (reference sequence). The CDR3 nucleotides read TGTGCCAGCAGCTCCACACTAGTGAGCTCCTACAATGAGCAGTTCTTC. Protein: CASSSTLVSSYNEQFF.

The chain carries TRBV25-1 and TRBJ1-3; D not resolved. The CDR3 runs 15 residues. Trimming took off 3 bases at V and 3 bases at J, with 12 bases between the two ends. The germline V gene encodes CDR1 MGHDK and CDR2 SYGVNS. The CDR3, as DNA: TGTGCCAGCAGTGACGCTTCAAGAGGTGGAAACACCATATATTTT. Translated: CASSDASRGGNTIYF.

V gene TRBV20-1 combines with J gene TRBJ1-2; the D gene is possibly TRBD1 (6 bases). The CDR3 consists of 13 residues. V shed 2 bases and J shed 4 bases, with 11 bases lying between them. CDR1 and CDR2 (germline): DFQATT, SNEGSKA (reference sequence). The CDR3 loop reads CSARRQATYGYTF. The CDR3 nucleotides are TGCAGTGCTAGACGACAGGCCACCTATGGCTACACCTTC.

V is TRBV20-1 and J is TRBJ2-7, with D possibly being TRBD1 (5 bases). This CDR3 has 12 residues. Germline CDR1 DFQATT, CDR2 SNEGSKA (reference sequence). The V and J ends lost 6 bases and 7 bases respectively, with 16 bases between them. CDR3 protein: CSATEQAFEQYF. The CDR3 DNA reads TGCAGTGCCACAGAACAGGCTTTTGAGCAGTACTTC.

This clonotype showed up just once. The chain couples TRBV4-2 to TRBJ2-3; D remains ambiguous. V lost 1 base and J lost 2, with 7 bases in between. CDR3 size: 14 residues. Germline CDR1 and CDR2: LGHNA and YNFKEQ. In nucleotides, the CDR3 is TGTGCCAGCAGCCAAGCGGAGTACACAGATACGCAGTATTTT. Translated: CASSQAEYTDTQYF.

This clonotype is a singleton in its sample. The CDR3, as DNA: TGTGCCAGCAGGGGTACAGGGGCCGGATCCTACGAGCAGTACTTC. It translates to CASRGTGAGSYEQYF. V gene TRBV2 combines with J gene TRBJ2-7; 7 bases are a match to TRBD1. In germline, CDR1 is SNHLY, CDR2 FYNNEI. V lost 6 bases, J lost 1 base, and 9 bases stayed unmatched. The CDR3 runs 15 residues.